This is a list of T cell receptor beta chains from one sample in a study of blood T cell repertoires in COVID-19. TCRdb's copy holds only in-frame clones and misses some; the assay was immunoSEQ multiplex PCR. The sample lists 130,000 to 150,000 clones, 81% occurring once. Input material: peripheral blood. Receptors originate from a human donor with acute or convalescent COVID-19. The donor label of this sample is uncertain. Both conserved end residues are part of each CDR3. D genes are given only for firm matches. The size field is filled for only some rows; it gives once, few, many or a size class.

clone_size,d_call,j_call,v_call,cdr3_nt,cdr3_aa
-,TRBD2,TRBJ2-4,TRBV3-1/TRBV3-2,TGTGCCAGCAGCACTAGATGGGCGGGGGACAAAAACATTCAGTACTTC,CASSTRWAGDKNIQYF
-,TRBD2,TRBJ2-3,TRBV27,TGTGCCAGCAGTTTATGGGCGGGGGGAACAGATACGCAGTATTTT,CASSLWAGGTDTQYF
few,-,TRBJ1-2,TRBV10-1,TGCGCCAGCAGTGACAGCGTTAACTATGGCTACACCTTC,CASSDSVNYGYTF
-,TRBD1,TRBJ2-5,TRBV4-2,TGTGCCAGCAGCCCCGCCGGGACAGAAGAGACCCAGTACTTC,CASSPAGTEETQYF
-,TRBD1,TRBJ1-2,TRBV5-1,TGCGCCAGCAGCGCCGGGACAGATGACTATGGCTACACCTTC,CASSAGTDDYGYTF
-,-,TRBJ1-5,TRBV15,TGTGCCACCAGCCCCCGGGGTTCAGGAGGCAATCAGCCCCAGCATTTT,CATSPRGSGGNQPQHF
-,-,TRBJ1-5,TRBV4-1,TGCGCCAGCAGCCGAGAATTACAGGGCAATCAGCCCCAGCATTTT,CASSRELQGNQPQHF
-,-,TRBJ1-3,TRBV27,TGTGCCAGCAGTAAGGGACATCAAACCTCTGGAAACACCATATATTTT,CASSKGHQTSGNTIYF
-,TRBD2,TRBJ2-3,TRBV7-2,TGTGCCAGCAGCTATACTAGCGGGGGGGCCGCAGATACGCAGTATTTT,CASSYTSGGAADTQYF
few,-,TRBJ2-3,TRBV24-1,TGTGCCACCAGTGATTTATACGGGGAGGAAGGCGGAGATACGCAGTATTTT,CATSDLYGEEGGDTQYF
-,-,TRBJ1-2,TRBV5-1,TGCGCCAGCAGCTTGGCCGTGAAATCGGGTGGCTACACCTTC,CASSLAVKSGGYTF
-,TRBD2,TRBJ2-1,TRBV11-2,TGTGCCAGCAGCTACGGACTAGCGGGGGGAGTAGATGAGCAGTTCTTC,CASSYGLAGGVDEQFF
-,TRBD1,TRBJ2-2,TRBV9,TGTGCCAGCAGCGTAACCCGGGACAGGGGTACCACCGGGGAGCTGTTTTTT,CASSVTRDRGTTGELFF
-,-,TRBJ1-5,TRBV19,TGTGCCAGCCAAACAGGGAAAAGTGACAATCAGCCCCAGCATTTT,CASQTGKSDNQPQHF
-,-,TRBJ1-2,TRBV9,TGTGCCAGCAGCGTAGGGACAGAGCTCTATGGCTACACCTTC,CASSVGTELYGYTF
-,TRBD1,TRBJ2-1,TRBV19,TGTGCCAGTAGTGTACCGGGACAGGGGAAATTCGTGCAGTTCTTC,CASSVPGQGKFVQFF
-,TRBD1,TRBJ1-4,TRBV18,TGTGCCAGCTCACCATTAGGACAGGGTAATGAAAAACTGTTTTTT,CASSPLGQGNEKLFF
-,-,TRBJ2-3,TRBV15,TGTGCCACCAGCAGCGGGGAGCCCACAGATACGCAGTATTTT,CATSSGEPTDTQYF
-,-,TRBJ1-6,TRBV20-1,TGCAGTATAATGGGAGACTCGGCCCTCCACTTT,CSIMGDSALHF
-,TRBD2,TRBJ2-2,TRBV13,TGTGCCAGCAGCCAAAACGGTGCGGGGGAAACCGGGGAGCTGTTTTTT,CASSQNGAGETGELFF
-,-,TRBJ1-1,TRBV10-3,TGTGCCATCAGTGACCCCCTCAGGGAAAACGCTGAAGCTTTCTTT,CAISDPLRENAEAFF
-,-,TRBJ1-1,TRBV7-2,TGTGTCAGCAGCTTAGTGCAGGGTGTGAACACTGAAGCTTTCTTT,CVSSLVQGVNTEAFF
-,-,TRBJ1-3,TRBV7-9,TGTGCCAGCAGCCCCAATTCTGGGGCAGTAGGAAACACCATATATTTT,CASSPNSGAVGNTIYF
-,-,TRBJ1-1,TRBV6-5,TGTGCCAGCAAGCTAGGACTCCAGAACACTGAAGCTTTCTTT,CASKLGLQNTEAFF
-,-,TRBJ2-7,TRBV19,TGTGCCAGTAGTATGACACCTATCTACGAGCAGTACTTC,CASSMTPIYEQYF
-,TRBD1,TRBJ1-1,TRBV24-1,TGTGCCACCAGTGATACCGGGACAGGGGGCCTCACTGAAGCTTTCTTT,CATSDTGTGGLTEAFF
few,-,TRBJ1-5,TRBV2,TGTGCCAGCAGTGAACTACAGCCGGGGAGCAATCAGCCCCAGCATTTT,CASSELQPGSNQPQHF
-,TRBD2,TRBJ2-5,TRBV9,TGTGCCAGCAGCGGCGGACTAGCGGGGGGGCTTGAGACCCAGTACTTC,CASSGGLAGGLETQYF
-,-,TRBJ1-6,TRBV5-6,TGTGCCAGCAGCCTCCAGGGTTTAGGGAATTCACCCCTCCACTTT,CASSLQGLGNSPLHF
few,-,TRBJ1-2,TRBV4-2,TGTGCCAGCAGCCAAGATTCAGGGCTGGGGGGCTACACCTTC,CASSQDSGLGGYTF
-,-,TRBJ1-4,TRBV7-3,TGTGCCAGCATAAAAGCCGGGGATGAAAAACTGTTTTTT,CASIKAGDEKLFF
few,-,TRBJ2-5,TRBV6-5,TGTGCCAGCAGTTACTCCAGGGACCAAGAGACCCAGTACTTC,CASSYSRDQETQYF
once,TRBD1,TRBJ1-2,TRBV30,TGTGCCTGGGCGTGGGACAGTACTCCCCTCCATGGCTACACCTTC,CAWAWDSTPLHGYTF
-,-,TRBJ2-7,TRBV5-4,TGTGCCAGCAGCTCAGCGGGCGATACCTACGAGCAGTACTTC,CASSSAGDTYEQYF
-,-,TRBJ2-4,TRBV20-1,TGCAGCTGGGGGCCTTCGCGGATTCAGTACTTC,CSWGPSRIQYF
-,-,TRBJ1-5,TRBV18,TGTGCCAGCTCACCGGAAGGGGGTGAAAGCAATCAGCCCCAGCATTTT,CASSPEGGESNQPQHF
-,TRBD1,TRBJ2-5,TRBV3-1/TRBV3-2,TGTGCCAGCAGCCGCCCGCTGACAGGGAATCGCAAGACCCAGTACTTC,CASSRPLTGNRKTQYF
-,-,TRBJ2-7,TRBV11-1,TGTGCCAGCAGCCGAGAAGGGAGAGGGTCCTACGAGCAGTACTTC,CASSREGRGSYEQYF
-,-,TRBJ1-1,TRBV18,TGTGCCAGCTCACCATCCTCAATGGGGGGCACTGAAGCTTTCTTT,CASSPSSMGGTEAFF
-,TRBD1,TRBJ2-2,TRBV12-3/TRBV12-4,TGTGCCAGCAGTCAGGGGGCCGGGGAGCTGTTTTTT,CASSQGAGELFF
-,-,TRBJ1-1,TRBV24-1,TGTGCCACCAGTGGCTGGGAGCCGAACACTGAAGCTTTCTTT,CATSGWEPNTEAFF
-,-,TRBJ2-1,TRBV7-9,TGTGCCAGCAGCCTAACGGGGACTTTCCCCCTTGAGAAGCAGTTCTTC,CASSLTGTFPLEKQFF
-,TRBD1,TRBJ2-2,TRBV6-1,TGTGCCAGCAGTGAAGGGTGGGACAGGGACACCGGGGAGCTGTTTTTT,CASSEGWDRDTGELFF
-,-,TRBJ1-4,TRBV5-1,TGCGCCAGCAGCTTGATGGGGGCACGAGGAGAAAAACTGTTTTTT,CASSLMGARGEKLFF
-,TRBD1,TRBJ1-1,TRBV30,TGTGCCTGCGGGACAGGGAGAACTGAAGCTTTCTTT,CACGTGRTEAFF
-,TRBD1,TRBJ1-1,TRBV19,TGTGCCAGTACCTCCATCGCAGGGGGCTTGACTGAAGCTTTCTTT,CASTSIAGGLTEAFF
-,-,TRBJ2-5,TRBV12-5,TGTGCTAGTGCCCCGACAGTCCAAGAGACCCAGTACTTC,CASAPTVQETQYF
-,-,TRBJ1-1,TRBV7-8,TGTGCCAGCAGCTTCGCGGAGTCTGAAGCTTTCTTT,CASSFAESEAFF
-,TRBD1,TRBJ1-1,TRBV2,TGTGCCAGCAGACCCAAGACAGGGGGACACACTGAAGCTTTCTTT,CASRPKTGGHTEAFF
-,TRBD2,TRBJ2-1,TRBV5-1,TGCGCCAGCAGCTTTCTAGGGACTAGCGAATACAATGAGCAGTTCTTC,CASSFLGTSEYNEQFF
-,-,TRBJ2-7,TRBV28,TGTGCCAGCAGTTTATCAGGGGCGACAAGTTACGAGCAGTACTTC,CASSLSGATSYEQYF
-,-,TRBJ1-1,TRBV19,TGTGCCAGTAGTGCAACAGGGCTTGAAGCTTTCTTT,CASSATGLEAFF
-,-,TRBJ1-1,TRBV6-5,TGTGCCAGCAGTTACTCCCTCAGCACTGAAGCTTTCTTT,CASSYSLSTEAFF
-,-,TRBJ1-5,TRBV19,TGTGCCAGTACCACCTTGGGGAGGGGAGACCAGCCCCAGCATTTT,CASTTLGRGDQPQHF